The 30 T cell receptor beta chains below were found in one sample sequenced in a study of radiotherapy plus CTLA-4 blockade in lung cancer. The table came from immunoSEQ multiplex PCR; TCRdb's copy has only in-frame clones and leaves some out. The table has tens of thousands of clones, around 79% seen once. Specimen: peripheral blood, collected from a patient treated with radiotherapy plus ipilimumab. All receptors derive from a human donor with non-small cell lung cancer who had a complete response to radiotherapy plus ipilimumab.

The V call is TRBV9, the J call TRBJ2-2; D assignment may be TRBD1 or TRBD2 (5 bases each). The germline gives CDR1 SGDLS, CDR2 YYNGEE. The CDR3 consists of 17 residues. The germline V and J ends were trimmed by 0 bases and 1 base, with 13 bases remaining between them. CDR3 loop: CASSVAGRVMNTGELFF. The CDR3 DNA reads as TGTGCCAGCAGCGTAGCAGGGCGGGTCATGAACACCGGGGAGCTGTTTTTT. Combining the CDR3 with reference TRBV9 and TRBJ2-2 gives the whole variable domain DSGVTQTPKHLITATGQRVTLRCSPRSGDLSVYWYQQSLDQGLQFLIQYYNGEERAKGNILERFSAQQFPDLHSELNLSSLELGDSALYFCASSVAGRVMNTGELFFGEGSRLTVL.

The chain couples TRBV11-1 to TRBJ2-5; 13 nucleotides agree with TRBD2. J gave up 7 bases and V 6 bases, and 11 bases lay outside the gene matches. Germline CDR1 SGHAT, CDR2 FQDESV (reference sequence). CDR3 length: 16 residues. CDR3 sequence (DNA): TGTGCCAGCAGGCGTCGCACTAGCGGGAGGGAGATGACCCAGTACTTC. Encoded protein: CASRRRTSGREMTQYF.

J is TRBJ1-2 and V is TRBV6-5; 8 bases line up with TRBD1. The V gene's germline CDR1 is MNHEY and CDR2 SVGAGI. The CDR3 is 13 residues long. Trimming at V came to 2 bases and at J to 8 bases, leaving 4 bases not matched to a gene. DNA of the CDR3: TGTGCCAGCAGTTACGACAGGGGAGACGGCTACACCTTC. Translating gives CASSYDRGDGYTF.

The chain recombines TRBV6-1 with TRBJ2-7, with D uncertain. Per germline, CDR1 MNHNS and CDR2 SASEGT. CDR3 length: 14 residues. The V end lost 2 bases, the J end lost 0 bases, and 8 bases lay between the germline ends. CDR3 region: CASSETSSSYEQYV. As DNA, the CDR3 is TGTGCCAGCAGTGAAACCAGTAGCTCCTACGAGCAGTACGTC.

As to this clone: Other DNA variants within this sample encode the same CDR3. The chain has TRBV15 and TRBJ2-1, with 8 bases lining up with TRBD2. The V gene end was trimmed by 0 bases and the J gene end by 9 bases; junction bases not matched to a gene: 7. Germline assignment: CDR1 LNHNV and CDR2 YYDKDF (reference sequence). This CDR3 comprises 15 residues. The CDR3 reads CATSRERGGRGEQFF. The CDR3 DNA is TGTGCCACCAGCAGAGAGCGCGGGGGGAGAGGTGAGCAGTTCTTC. Supplemented by reference TRBV15 and TRBJ2-1, the full variable domain reads DAMVIQNPRYQVTQFGKPVTLSCSQTLNHNVMYWYQQKSSQAPKLLFHYYDKDFNNEADTPDNFQSRRPNTSFCFLDIRSPGLGDTAMYLCATSRERGGRGEQFFGPGTRLTVL.

The chain carries TRBV7-8 and TRBJ1-3; possibly TRBD1 for D (6 bases). The V gene lost 5 bases and the J gene lost 3 bases, with 17 bases spanning the gap. The germline gives CDR1 SGHVS, CDR2 FQNEAQ. The CDR3 length is 16 residues. This chain's CDR3 is CASSPPIGGGGNTIYF. Here the CDR3 DNA reads TGTGCCAGCAGCCCGCCTATAGGGGGAGGTGGAAACACCATATATTTT.

This clone was picked up a small number of times. This rearrangement joins TRBV5-1 to TRBJ1-3, with a possible D match to TRBD1 (6 bases). Germline V gives CDR1 SGHRS, CDR2 YFSETQ. The CDR3 runs to 14 residues. Trimming removed 5 bases from V and 0 bases from J, with 9 bases in between. The CDR3 is CASRKDSSGNTIYF. The CDR3 bases are TGCGCCAGCAGAAAGGACAGCTCTGGAAACACCATATATTTT.

This chain uses TRBV6-5 with TRBJ2-2; possibly TRBD2 for D (5 bases). Germline values: CDR1 MNHEY, CDR2 SVGAGI. The ends were cut back, 3 bases at V and 3 bases at J, with 11 bases in the middle. CDR3 length: 15 amino acids. Here the CDR3 DNA reads TGTGCCAGCAGTTATTCCGGACTCTACACCGGGGAGCTGTTTTTT. Encoded protein: CASSYSGLYTGELFF.

This chain links TRBV11-2 with TRBJ2-1; TRBD2 might be the D (5 bases). With 3 bases removed from V and 8 bases from J, the gap between germline ends came to 14 bases. Germline values: CDR1 SGHAT, CDR2 FQNNGV. The CDR3 runs to 14 residues. The DNA for the CDR3 is TGTGCCAGCAGCTTCCCCGGGAAAACGGATGAGCAGTTCTTC. Protein sequence: CASSFPGKTDEQFF. The entire variable domain, with the rest obtained from reference TRBV11-2 and TRBJ2-1, is as follows: EAGVAQSPRYKIIEKRQSVAFWCNPISGHATLYWYQQILGQGPKLLIQFQNNGVVDDSQLPKDRFSAERLKGVDSTLKIQPAKLEDSAVYLCASSFPGKTDEQFFGPGTRLTVL.

The chain recombines TRBV19 with TRBJ2-5; D gene ambiguous. There are 13 residues in the CDR3. V shed 7 bases and J shed 4 bases, with 13 bases lying between them. CDR1 LNHDA and CDR2 SQIVND come from the germline V gene (reference sequence). CDR3 sequence (DNA): TGTGCCAGTACACGTGGGCTTGGAGAGACCCAGTACTTC. Protein: CASTRGLGETQYF. Supplemented by reference TRBV19 and TRBJ2-5, the full variable domain reads DGGITQSPKYLFRKEGQNVTLSCEQNLNHDAMYWYRQDPGQGLRLIYYSQIVNDFQKGDIAEGYSVSREKKESFPLTVTSAQKNPTAFYLCASTRGLGETQYFGPGTRLLVL.

The chain employs TRBV10-3 and TRBJ1-5, with TRBD1 matching 11 bases. The CDR3 runs to 15 residues. Germline V gives CDR1 ENHRY, CDR2 SYGVKD. V gave up 6 bases and J gave up 1 base; unmatched junction bases: 2. CDR3 region: CAISGQGASNQPQHF. DNA for the CDR3: TGTGCCATCAGCGGACAGGGGGCGAGCAATCAGCCCCAGCATTTT.

J is TRBJ2-6 and V is TRBV18, with TRBD1 identical over 9 bases. V dropped 2 bases and J dropped 4; count of bases not matched to a gene: 6. The CDR3 sequence is 17 residues long. The V gene's germline CDR1 is KGHSH and CDR2 LQKENI. CDR3 amino acids: CASSPTGGAYGANVLTF. The CDR3 DNA sequence: TGTGCCAGCTCACCAACAGGGGGCGCGTACGGGGCCAACGTCCTGACTTTC.

V is TRBV9 and J is TRBJ1-2, with 9 bases that match TRBD1. CDR1 is SGDLS and CDR2 is YYNGEE in the germline V gene. The CDR3 has 18 residues. The V gene end was trimmed by 1 base and the J gene end by 4 bases; junction bases not matched to a gene: 14. The CDR3 here is CASSVKGQGTLDSYGYTF. As DNA, the CDR3 is TGTGCCAGCAGCGTAAAGGGACAGGGTACCTTAGATAGCTATGGCTACACCTTC.

The chain is built from TRBV9 and TRBJ2-1; a possible D gene is TRBD2 (5 bases). CDR3 length: 15 residues. Trimming took off 0 bases at V and 8 bases at J, with 15 bases between the two ends. In germline, CDR1 is SGDLS, CDR2 YYNGEE. The CDR3 spells CASSVEIDGLHEQFF. Here the CDR3 DNA reads TGTGCCAGCAGCGTAGAGATAGACGGACTCCATGAGCAGTTCTTC.

This clone was detected once. This chain connects TRBV7-2 to TRBJ2-5; possibly TRBD1 or TRBD2 for D (5 bases each). V gave up 0 bases and J gave up 7 bases, with 18 bases separating them. The germline gives CDR1 SGHTA, CDR2 FQGNSA. There are 16 residues in the CDR3. The CDR3 nucleotides read TGTGCCAGCAGCTTAGCTCTCGGGCAGGGCCGGGGGACCCAGTACTTC. It translates to CASSLALGQGRGTQYF.

V gene TRBV15 combines with J gene TRBJ2-3; D unresolved. The V gene lost 0 bases and the J gene lost 4 bases, with 5 bases spanning the gap. CDR3 size: 13 residues. CDR1 LNHNV and CDR2 YYDKDF come from the germline V gene (reference sequence). This chain's CDR3 is CATSRDPADTQYF. The DNA for the CDR3 is TGTGCCACCAGCAGAGATCCCGCAGATACGCAGTATTTT.

The chain uses TRBV7-8 and TRBJ1-5; 7 nucleotides match TRBD1. The CDR3 has 16 amino acids. The V gene's germline CDR1 is SGHVS and CDR2 FQNEAQ. The V segment lost 2 bases and the J segment 4 bases; nucleotides outside the gene matches: 8. This CDR3 is CASSLSQTGLNQPQHF. The CDR3 DNA sequence: TGTGCCAGCAGCTTATCCCAGACAGGGCTAAATCAGCCCCAGCATTTT.

This clone was counted once. V gene TRBV7-2 combines with J gene TRBJ2-5; TRBD1 matches 7 bases. V lost 3 bases to trimming and J lost 4 bases; unmatched junction nucleotides: 8. The CDR3 contains 15 residues. The germline CDR1 and CDR2 sequences are SGHTA and FQGNSA. This CDR3 is CASSFVRGRGETQYF. The DNA for the CDR3 is TGTGCCAGCAGCTTTGTGAGGGGGCGCGGAGAGACCCAGTACTTC.

This sequence joins TRBV19 and TRBJ2-2; tentatively, D is TRBD1 (6 bases). CDR1 is LNHDA, CDR2 SQIVND, per germline (reference sequence). V was cut by 5 bases and J by 1 base, with 8 bases left in between. This CDR3 spans 14 amino acids. The CDR3 here is CASSPTGNTGELFF. CDR3 nucleotide sequence: TGTGCCAGTAGTCCGACAGGGAACACCGGGGAGCTGTTTTTT.

This clone is medium-sized in the sample. The chain uses TRBV11-3 and TRBJ2-5; 11 bases fit TRBD1. The length of the CDR3 is 18 residues. Germline CDR1 SGHNT, CDR2 YENEEA. V lost 5 bases to trimming and J lost 2 bases; unmatched junction nucleotides: 13. The CDR3 reads CASSSPGTGGFAQETQYF. As DNA, the CDR3 is TGTGCCAGCAGCAGCCCCGGGACAGGGGGTTTCGCACAAGAGACCCAGTACTTC.

This chain links TRBV19 with TRBJ1-6; D unclear. The CDR3 has 13 amino acids. Trimming shortened V by 5 bases and J by 7 bases, and 9 bases separated the two germline ends. Looked up from germline, CDR1 is LNHDA and CDR2 is SQIVND (reference sequence). The chain's CDR3 is CASSLRTNSPLHF. The CDR3 bases are TGTGCCAGTAGTTTACGGACGAATTCACCCCTCCACTTT.

This sequence joins TRBV4-1 and TRBJ1-2, with D possibly matching TRBD1 (5 bases). The germline V gene has CDR1 MGHRA and CDR2 YSYEKL. The germline V and J ends were trimmed by 1 base and 4 bases, with 13 bases remaining between them. CDR3 length equals 15 residues. The CDR3 spells CASSQVGEPGYGYTF. The CDR3 DNA follows: TGCGCCAGCAGCCAAGTGGGGGAACCTGGCTATGGCTACACCTTC.

This chain joins TRBV29-1 and TRBJ2-7; 7 bases are a match to TRBD1. The CDR3 is 13 amino acids. The junction had 8 bases not matched to a gene; V was cut back by 6 bases and J by 3 bases. Germline V gene sequence: CDR1 SQVTM, CDR2 ANQGSEA. This CDR3 reads CSVEMTGYYEQYF. The CDR3 DNA sequence: TGCAGCGTAGAAATGACAGGGTACTACGAGCAGTACTTC.

The chain carries TRBV11-3 and TRBJ1-2, with 9 bases that match TRBD1. Looked up from germline, CDR1 is SGHNT and CDR2 is YENEEA. The CDR3 extends over 17 amino acids. V trimming: 0 bases; J trimming: 4 bases; junction bases outside the gene matches: 9. Here the CDR3 DNA reads TGTGCCAGCAGCTTAGATTTCAACAGGGGGCGTACCTATGGCTACACCTTC. Translated: CASSLDFNRGRTYGYTF.

There are a few counts of this clone. The chain is built from TRBV5-1 and TRBJ1-1; 8 bases map to TRBD1. The CDR3 totals 15 residues. Germline V gene data show CDR1 as SGHRS and CDR2 as YFSETQ. V shed 2 bases and J 1 base; nucleotides not matched to a gene: 4. CDR3 residues: CASSFQGAKNTEAFF. The CDR3 DNA sequence: TGCGCCAGCAGCTTCCAGGGGGCAAAGAACACTGAAGCTTTCTTT.

V and J are TRBV9 and TRBJ2-1, with D uncertain. CDR1 is SGDLS, CDR2 YYNGEE, per germline. This CDR3 is 13 amino acids long. V was trimmed by 4 bases and J by 9 bases, leaving 14 bases between them. The chain's CDR3 is CASSPRPSAEQFF. The CDR3 DNA sequence: TGTGCCAGCAGCCCCCGGCCTAGTGCTGAGCAGTTCTTC. The variable domain in full, with the rest retrieved from reference TRBV9 and TRBJ2-1, is DSGVTQTPKHLITATGQRVTLRCSPRSGDLSVYWYQQSLDQGLQFLIQYYNGEERAKGNILERFSAQQFPDLHSELNLSSLELGDSALYFCASSPRPSAEQFFGPGTRLTVL.

The chain employs TRBV18 and TRBJ1-5; 8 positions match TRBD1. Germline CDR1 and CDR2: KGHSH and LQKENI. This CDR3 contains 16 residues. With 6 bases clipped from V and 2 bases from J, the junction kept 9 bases outside the gene matches. The CDR3 here is CASSQKTGVGNQPQHF. CDR3 sequence (DNA): TGTGCCAGCTCTCAGAAGACAGGGGTAGGCAATCAGCCCCAGCATTTT.

The chain couples TRBV23-1 to TRBJ2-2; possible D gene TRBD1, 5 bases. TRBV23-1 is an open reading frame whose function is uncertain. CDR3 length equals 19 residues. V gave up 1 base and J gave up 3 bases, with 21 bases separating them. This chain's CDR3 is CASSQYAWGAGPDTGELFF. The CDR3 region has the DNA TGCGCCAGCAGTCAATACGCCTGGGGCGCAGGTCCCGACACCGGGGAGCTGTTTTTT.

The genes are TRBV6-5 and TRBJ1-1, with D tentatively TRBD1 (5 bases). Germline values: CDR1 MNHEY, CDR2 SVGAGI. Trimming removed 3 bases at V and 1 base at J, with 6 bases between. This CDR3 contains 13 residues. Written as DNA, the CDR3 is TGTGCCAGCAGTTATGGGGGGAACACTGAAGCTTTCTTT. This translates into CASSYGGNTEAFF.

This chain joins TRBV7-2 and TRBJ1-1; no reliable D call. V lost 3 bases and J lost 8, with 22 bases in between. The CDR3 contains 16 residues. Per germline, CDR1 SGHTA and CDR2 FQGNSA. In DNA, the CDR3 is TGTGCCAGCAGCTTTACCTACATGACCCACTCCCAAGAAGCTTTCTTT. Translating gives CASSFTYMTHSQEAFF.